This TCR beta chain was captured by sequencing in a study of blood T cell repertoires in COVID-19. V dropped 0 bases and J dropped 5 bases, with 16 bases sitting between them. Germline assignment: CDR1 LGHNA and CDR2 YNFKEQ. CDR3 length: 16 residues. Repertoires were generated with immunoSEQ multiplex PCR, while TCRdb's copy carries only in-frame clones and drops some. The profile covers approximately 330,000 clones, with approximately 89% appearing a single time and over 9% taken by the ten largest. Clinical history as reported by participants underpinned cohort assignment. The chain couples TRBV4-2 to TRBJ1-1; a weak D match, TRBD1 (6 bases). Input material: PBMCs or T cells enriched from blood (not recorded which). The clonotype comes from a woman younger than 45 who had recovered from COVID-19. The CDR3: CASSQDRGMTKTEAFF. CDR3 bases: TGTGCCAGCAGCCAAGATAGGGGGATGACTAAGACTGAAGCTTTCTTT.